This T cell receptor (beta chain) was documented in a study of post-analysis software for immune sequencing data. As for the study in general: Progressive-relapsing, secondary progressive and relapsing-remitting multiple sclerosis were among the disease courses included.

Carried by the TCR beta cDNA libraries were unique molecular identifiers. T cells numbering about 0.85 to 11 million yielded approximately 500,000 cDNA molecules. TCRdb re-analysed the PCR reads in MiXCR, keeping a single row per CDR3 protein. The sample carries roughly 650,000 distinct CDR3 sequences, around 60% recorded once. Regarding this clonotype: The antigen remains undetermined.

Trimming took 6 bases from V and 4 from J, leaving 25 bases between them. Germline V gives CDR1 MNHEY, CDR2 SVGEGT. There are 17 residues in the CDR3. General study findings and limits: Those with multiple sclerosis, the patient group, showed significantly lower normalized Chao1 diversity than controls. When patients were compared with controls, roughly five TRBV segments were more frequent, TRBV5-6, TRBV5-1 and TRBV20-1 among them. F-measure co-clustering was strong for batch-matched samples.

The sequence was obtained from a girl aged 2 to 10 with multiple sclerosis. The sequenced sample consisted of blood. J is TRBJ2-7 and V is TRBV6-2 or TRBV6-3; TRBD1 or TRBD2 may be the D gene (5 bases each). CDR3 sequence: CASSEIVLSGLAYEQYF. The CDR3 nucleotides read TGTGCCAGCAGCGAGATTGTTCTCTCGGGGCTCGCTTACGAGCAGTACTTC.